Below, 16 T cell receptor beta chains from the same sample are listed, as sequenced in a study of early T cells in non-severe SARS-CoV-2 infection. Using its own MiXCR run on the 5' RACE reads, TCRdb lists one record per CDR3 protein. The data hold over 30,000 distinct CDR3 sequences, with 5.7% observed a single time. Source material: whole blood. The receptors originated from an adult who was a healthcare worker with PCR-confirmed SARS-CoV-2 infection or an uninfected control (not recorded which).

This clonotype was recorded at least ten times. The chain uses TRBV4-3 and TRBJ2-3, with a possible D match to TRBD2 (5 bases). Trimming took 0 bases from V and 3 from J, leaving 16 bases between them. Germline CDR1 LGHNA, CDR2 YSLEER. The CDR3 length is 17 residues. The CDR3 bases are TGCGCCAGCAGCCAAGATCCCGCCCACCGGGGAACAGATACGCAGTATTTT. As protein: CASSQDPAHRGTDTQYF.

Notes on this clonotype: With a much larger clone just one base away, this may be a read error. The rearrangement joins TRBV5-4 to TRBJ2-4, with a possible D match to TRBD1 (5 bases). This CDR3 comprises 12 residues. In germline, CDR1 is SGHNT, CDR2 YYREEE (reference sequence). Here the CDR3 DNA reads TGTGCCAACAGCTTGCAGGGTTACATTCAGTACTTC. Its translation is CANSLQGYIQYF.

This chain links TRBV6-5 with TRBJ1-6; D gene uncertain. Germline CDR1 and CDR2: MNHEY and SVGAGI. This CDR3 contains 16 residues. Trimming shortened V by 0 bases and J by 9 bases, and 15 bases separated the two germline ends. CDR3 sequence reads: CASSYSIMRATSPLHF. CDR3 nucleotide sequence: TGTGCCAGCAGTTACTCGATCATGAGGGCGACTTCACCCCTCCACTTT.

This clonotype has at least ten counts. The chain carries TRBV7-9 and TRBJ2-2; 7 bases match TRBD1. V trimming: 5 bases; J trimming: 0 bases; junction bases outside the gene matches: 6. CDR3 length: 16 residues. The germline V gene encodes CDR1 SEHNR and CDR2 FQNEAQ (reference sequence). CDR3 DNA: TGTGCCAGCAGCGTATACAGGGGAGCGAACACCGGGGAGCTGTTTTTT. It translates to CASSVYRGANTGELFF.

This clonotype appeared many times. CDR3 residues: CASSRDRRVTGELFF. The CDR3 nucleotides are TGTGCCAGCAGCCGTGACAGGCGGGTGACCGGGGAGCTGTTTTTT. This chain links TRBV6-2 or TRBV6-3 with TRBJ2-2; D may be TRBD1 (6 bases). Trimming pared 6 bases from V and 5 bases from J, leaving 16 bases between. The CDR3 consists of 15 residues. The germline CDR1 and CDR2 sequences are MNHEY and SVGEGT.

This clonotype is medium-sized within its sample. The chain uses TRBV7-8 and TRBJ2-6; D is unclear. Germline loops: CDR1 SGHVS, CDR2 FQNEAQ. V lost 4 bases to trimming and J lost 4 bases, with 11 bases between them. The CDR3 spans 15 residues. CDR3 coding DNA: TGTGCCAGCAGCTCTTACCCAGGCGGGGCCAACGTCCTGACTTTC. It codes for CASSSYPGGANVLTF.

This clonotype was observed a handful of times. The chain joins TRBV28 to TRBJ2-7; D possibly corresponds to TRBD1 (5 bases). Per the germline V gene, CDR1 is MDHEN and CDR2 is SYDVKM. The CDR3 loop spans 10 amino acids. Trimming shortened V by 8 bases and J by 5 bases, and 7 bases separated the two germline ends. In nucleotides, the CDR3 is TGTGCCAGCGCAGGGAACGAGCAGTACTTC. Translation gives CASAGNEQYF.

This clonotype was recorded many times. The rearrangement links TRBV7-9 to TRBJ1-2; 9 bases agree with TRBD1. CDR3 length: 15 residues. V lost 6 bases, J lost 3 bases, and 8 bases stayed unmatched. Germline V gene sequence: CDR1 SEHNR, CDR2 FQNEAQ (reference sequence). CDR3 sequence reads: CASREQGAEDYGYTF. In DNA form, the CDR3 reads TGTGCCAGCAGGGAACAGGGGGCCGAGGACTATGGCTACACCTTC.

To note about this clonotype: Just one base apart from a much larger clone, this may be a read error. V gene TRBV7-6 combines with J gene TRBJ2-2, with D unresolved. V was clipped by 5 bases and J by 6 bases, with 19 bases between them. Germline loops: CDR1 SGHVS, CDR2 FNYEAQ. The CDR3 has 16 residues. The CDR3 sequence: CASSRARWSISGELFF. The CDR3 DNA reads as TGTGCCAGCAGCCGGGCGAGATGGAGTATCTCCGGGGAGCTGTTTTTT.

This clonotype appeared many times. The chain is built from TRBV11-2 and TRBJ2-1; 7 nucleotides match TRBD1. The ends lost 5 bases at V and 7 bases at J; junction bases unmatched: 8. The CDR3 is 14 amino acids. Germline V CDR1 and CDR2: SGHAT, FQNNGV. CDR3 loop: CASSPDRVANEQFF. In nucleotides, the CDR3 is TGTGCCAGCAGCCCAGACAGGGTAGCTAATGAGCAGTTCTTC.

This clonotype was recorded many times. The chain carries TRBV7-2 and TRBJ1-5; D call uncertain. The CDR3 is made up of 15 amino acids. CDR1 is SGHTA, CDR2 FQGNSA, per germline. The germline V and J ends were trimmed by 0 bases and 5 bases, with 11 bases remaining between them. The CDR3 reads CASSLASVGYQPQHF. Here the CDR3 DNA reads TGTGCCAGCAGCTTAGCTTCTGTTGGATATCAGCCCCAGCATTTT.

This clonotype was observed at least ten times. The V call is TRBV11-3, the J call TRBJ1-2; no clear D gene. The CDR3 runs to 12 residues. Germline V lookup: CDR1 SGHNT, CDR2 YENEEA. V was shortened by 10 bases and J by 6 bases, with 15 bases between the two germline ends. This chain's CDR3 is CATSRGRNGYTF. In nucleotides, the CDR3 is TGTGCCACCTCTCGGGGTCGTAATGGCTACACCTTC. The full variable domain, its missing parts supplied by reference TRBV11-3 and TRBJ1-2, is EAGVVQSPRYKIIEKKQPVAFWCNPISGHNTLYWYLQNLGQGPELLIRYENEEAVDDSQLPKDRFSAERLKGVDSTLKIQPAELGDSAVYLCATSRGRNGYTFGSGTRLTVV.

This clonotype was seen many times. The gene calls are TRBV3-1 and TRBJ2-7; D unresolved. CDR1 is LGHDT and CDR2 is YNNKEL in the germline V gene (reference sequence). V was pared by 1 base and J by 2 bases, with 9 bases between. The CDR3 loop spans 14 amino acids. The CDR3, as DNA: TGTGCCAGCAGCCAAGCTTTTGGGGCCTACGAGCAGTACTTC. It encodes CASSQAFGAYEQYF.

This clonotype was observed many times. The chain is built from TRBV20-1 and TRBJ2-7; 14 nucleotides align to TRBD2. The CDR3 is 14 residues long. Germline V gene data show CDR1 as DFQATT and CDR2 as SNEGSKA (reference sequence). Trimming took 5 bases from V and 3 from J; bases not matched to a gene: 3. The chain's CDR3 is CSAPGLAGGYEQYF. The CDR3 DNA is TGCAGTGCTCCCGGACTAGCGGGAGGCTACGAGCAGTACTTC.

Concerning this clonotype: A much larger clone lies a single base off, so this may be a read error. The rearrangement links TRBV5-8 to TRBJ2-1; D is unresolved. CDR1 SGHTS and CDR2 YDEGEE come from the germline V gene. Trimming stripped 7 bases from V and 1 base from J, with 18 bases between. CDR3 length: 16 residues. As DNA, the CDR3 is TGTGCCAGCGAAGGTCTCTCTAGGTGGTCCTACAATGAGCAGTTCTTC. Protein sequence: CASEGLSRWSYNEQFF.

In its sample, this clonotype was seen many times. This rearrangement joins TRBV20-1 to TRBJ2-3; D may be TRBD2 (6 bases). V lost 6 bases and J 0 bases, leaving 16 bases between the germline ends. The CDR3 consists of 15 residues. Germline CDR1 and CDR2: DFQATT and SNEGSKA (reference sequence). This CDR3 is CSAMVSGDSTDTQYF. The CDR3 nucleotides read TGCAGTGCGATGGTGTCGGGGGACAGCACAGATACGCAGTATTTT.